The 7 T cell receptor beta chains presented below share a single source sample, sequenced in a study of regulatory T cells in long-lasting Graves disease. Time point given: persistent/refractory GD, antithyroid drugs over 5 years with positive TRAb. From RNA extracted from PBMCs, the TCR library was made. Construction of TCR beta libraries relied on iRepertoire HTBI primers and on Arm-PCR targeting CDR3 regions. TCRdb ran MiXCR on the multiplex PCR reads and lists one entry per CDR3 protein. The sample holds approximately 350,000 distinct CDR3 sequences, approximately 25% seen once. This specimen consisted of peripheral blood mononuclear cells (PBMCs), obtained when the disease was refractory, from a patient treated with antithyroid drugs. The origin of the receptors is a woman in her thirties or forties with Graves disease.

This clonotype was recorded at least ten times. J is TRBJ2-7 and V is TRBV28; D possibly corresponds to TRBD1 (6 bases). This CDR3 region has 14 residues. From germline, CDR1 is MDHEN and CDR2 SYDVKM. V was pared by 6 bases and J by 3 bases, with 15 bases between. This chain's CDR3 is CASSPGQWGYEQYF. The DNA for the CDR3 is TGTGCCAGCAGCCCCGGACAGTGGGGCTACGAGCAGTACTTC.

Many counts were recorded for this clonotype. J is TRBJ1-1 and V is TRBV28; 9 nucleotides match TRBD1. The junction had 8 bases not matched to a gene; V was cut back by 8 bases and J by 1 base. There are 15 residues in the CDR3. CDR1 is MDHEN, CDR2 SYDVKM, per germline. For the CDR3, the DNA is TGTGCCAGCTTAGGGAGGGACAGGGCGAACACTGAAGCTTTCTTT. It translates to CASLGRDRANTEAFF.

This clonotype has a count of ten or more. This may come from a read error, since a much larger clone is one base off. The chain recombines TRBV27 with TRBJ1-1; D is undetermined. This CDR3 has 13 residues. Germline V gene lookup returns CDR1 MNHEY and CDR2 SMNVEV (reference sequence). Deletions cut 2 bases from V and 1 base from J, with 5 bases between. The CDR3 DNA is TGTGCCAGCAGTTTACAGAGGAACACTGAAGCTTTCTTT. Its translation is CASSLQRNTEAFF.

This clonotype turned up a few times. V usage is TRBV28 and J usage is TRBJ1-2; no reliable D call. This CDR3 region has 13 residues. Germline V gene sequence: CDR1 MDHEN, CDR2 SYDVKM. The V end was cut by 5 bases, the J end by 4 bases, with 11 bases between. This CDR3 reads CASSNLRSYGYTF. DNA for the CDR3: TGTGCCAGCAGTAACCTTAGGTCCTATGGCTACACCTTC.

A few counts support this clonotype. V is TRBV7-9 and J is TRBJ2-1; TRBD2 matches 10 bases. In germline, CDR1 is SEHNR, CDR2 FQNEAQ (reference sequence). The CDR3 consists of 15 residues. J lost 4 bases, V lost 4 bases, and 4 bases had no gene match. The CDR3 loop is CASSSLAGAYNEQFF. The CDR3 coding sequence is TGTGCCAGCAGCTCTCTAGCGGGAGCGTACAATGAGCAGTTCTTC.

This clonotype was counted at least ten times. The chain employs TRBV11-2 and TRBJ1-2; no reliable D call. The CDR3 is 12 residues long. Germline V CDR1 and CDR2: SGHAT, FQNNGV. V lost 2 bases and J lost 8, with 9 bases in between. The CDR3 nucleotides are TGTGCCAGCAGCTTAAACCAGCGGGGCTACACCTTC. It encodes CASSLNQRGYTF.

The chain employs TRBV11-2 and TRBJ2-1; 8 bases fit TRBD2. This CDR3 spans 11 amino acids. CDR1 SGHAT and CDR2 FQNNGV come from the germline V gene. V shed 6 bases and J 12 bases; nucleotides not matched to a gene: 4. Written as DNA, the CDR3 is TGTGCCAGCAGTCGGGGACTAGGGCAGTTCTTC. Encoded protein: CASSRGLGQFF.